Presented here are 5 T cell receptor beta chains from one specimen sequenced in a study of blood T cells in healthy people across ages. Primed by a sample-barcoded 5' primer and a J-beta primer mix, a second PCR proceeded for about 6 to 11 cycles. TCRdb re-derived calls from the 5' RACE reads in MiXCR, one entry per CDR3 protein. Of around 500,000 distinct CDR3 sequences listed, 47% are singletons. Input material: blood. All receptors derive from an elderly man in good health.

The chain uses TRBV3-1 and TRBJ2-7, with D perhaps matching TRBD1 (6 bases). Germline lookup yields CDR1 LGHDT and CDR2 YNNKEL (reference sequence). Trimming removed 0 bases at V and 3 bases at J, with 12 bases between. CDR3 size: 15 residues. CDR3 coding DNA: TGTGCCAGCAGCCAAGATAGACAGGTATTCTACGAGCAGTACTTC. Translation gives CASSQDRQVFYEQYF.

The chain carries TRBV27 and TRBJ2-1, with unresolved D. CDR3 length: 12 residues. V lost 8 bases, J lost 15 bases, and 20 bases lay in between. In germline, CDR1 is MNHEY, CDR2 SMNVEV (reference sequence). The CDR3 protein is CASGIGTASPFF. In DNA, the CDR3 is TGTGCCAGCGGGATTGGTACGGCCTCCCCGTTCTTC.

The V gene is TRBV7-9, the J gene TRBJ2-1; no definite D call. CDR3 length: 15 amino acids. Between the trimmed V and J ends, which lost 3 bases and 5 bases, there was a span of 14 bases. Germline loops: CDR1 SEHNR, CDR2 FQNEAQ (reference sequence). CDR3: CASSFDREIDNEQFF. The CDR3 DNA is TGTGCCAGCAGCTTTGACCGAGAGATAGACAATGAGCAGTTCTTC.

The rearrangement uses TRBV5-5 and TRBJ2-5, with a weak D call TRBD1 (5 bases). This CDR3 spans 15 amino acids. In germline, CDR1 is SGHKS, CDR2 YYEKEE (reference sequence). V was clipped by 6 bases and J by 5 bases, with 20 bases between them. Here the CDR3 reads CASTLPRTSGETQYF. The CDR3 DNA follows: TGTGCCAGCACCCTGCCCCGGACGTCAGGGGAGACCCAGTACTTC.

V usage is TRBV30 and J usage is TRBJ1-1, with TRBD1 as a possible D gene (5 bases). The V and J ends lost 7 bases and 11 bases respectively, with 17 bases between them. This CDR3 has 11 amino acids. Germline CDR1 is GTSNPN and CDR2 is SVGIG (reference sequence). The CDR3 sequence is CALKVMKGAFF. As DNA, the CDR3 is TGTGCCTTGAAAGTGATGAAGGGGGCTTTCTTT.